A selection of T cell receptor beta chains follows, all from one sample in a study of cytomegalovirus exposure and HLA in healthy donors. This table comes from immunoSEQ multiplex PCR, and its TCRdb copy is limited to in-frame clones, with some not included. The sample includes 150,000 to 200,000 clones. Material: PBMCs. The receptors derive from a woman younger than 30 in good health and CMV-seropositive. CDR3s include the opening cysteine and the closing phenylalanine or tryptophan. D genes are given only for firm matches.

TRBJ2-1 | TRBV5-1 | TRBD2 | TGCGCCAGCACCTCAGCGGGACCGATAAACAATGAGCAGTTCTTC | CASTSAGPINNEQFF
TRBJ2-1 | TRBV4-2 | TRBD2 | TGTGCCAGCAGCCACAAAACCGGGACTAGCGGGAGCCATGAGCAGTTCTTC | CASSHKTGTSGSHEQFF
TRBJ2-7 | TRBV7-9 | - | TGTGCCAGCAGCAAAAGACAGGATTACGAGCAGTACTTC | CASSKRQDYEQYF
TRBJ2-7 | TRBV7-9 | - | TGTGCCAGCAGCTTAGGCGGTAACTACTACGAGCAGTACTTC | CASSLGGNYYEQYF
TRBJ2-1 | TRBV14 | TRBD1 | TGTGCCAGCAGCCAAGTAACGGTCAGGGGGTCCCAAGGGAATGAGCAGTTCTTC | CASSQVTVRGSQGNEQFF
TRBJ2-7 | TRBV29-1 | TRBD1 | TGCAGCGGGGGACAGCTTTACGAGCAGTACTTC | CSGGQLYEQYF
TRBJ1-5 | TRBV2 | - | TGTGCCAGCAGCAAGACAGCTAGCAATCAGCCCCAGCATTTT | CASSKTASNQPQHF
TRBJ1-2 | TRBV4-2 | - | TGTGCCAGCAGCCAAGGGGGGCAGGCTAACTATGGCTACACCTTC | CASSQGGQANYGYTF
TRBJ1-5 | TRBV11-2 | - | TGTGCCAGCAGCTTAACCCGGGGAAATGGGCAGCCCCAGCATTTT | CASSLTRGNGQPQHF
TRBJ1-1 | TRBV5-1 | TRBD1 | TGCGCCAGCAGCCTGCTCGTAGGGACAGGGGCAGTGGGCACTGAAGCTTTCTTT | CASSLLVGTGAVGTEAFF
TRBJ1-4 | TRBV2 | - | TGTGCCAGCAGGGAGGCGCTCGGCCCCAGAGATGAAAAACTGTTTTTT | CASREALGPRDEKLFF
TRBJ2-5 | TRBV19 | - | TGTGCCAGTAGTCTATCAACTGGCCCAGAGGGCGGGGAGACCCAGTACTTC | CASSLSTGPEGGETQYF
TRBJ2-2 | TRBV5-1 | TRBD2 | TGCGCCAGCAGCTTGGTAGCGGGAGCCGGGGAGCTGTTTTTT | CASSLVAGAGELFF
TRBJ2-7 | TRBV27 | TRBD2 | TGTGCCAGCAGTTTAGGGTATCAGGGACAGGGACTAGCGGGCTACGAGCAGTACTTC | CASSLGYQGQGLAGYEQYF
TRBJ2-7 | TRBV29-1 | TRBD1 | TGCAGCATCCTCGGGAGACAGGGGGTCTACGAGCAGTACTTC | CSILGRQGVYEQYF
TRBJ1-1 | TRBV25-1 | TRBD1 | TGTGCCAGCAGTTCGGGACAGGGGGCATACACTGAAGCTTTCTTT | CASSSGQGAYTEAFF
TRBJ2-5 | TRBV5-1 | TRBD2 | TGCGCCAGCAGCCGTCTGGGACTAGCGGAAGAGACCCAGTACTTC | CASSRLGLAEETQYF
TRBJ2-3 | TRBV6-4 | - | TGTGCCAGCAGTGACTCGATTTATTCTCAGCGGCAGTATTTT | CASSDSIYSQRQYF
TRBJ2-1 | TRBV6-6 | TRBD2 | TGTGCCAGCACAGCGGGGGGGTTGTATGAGCAGTTCTTC | CASTAGGLYEQFF